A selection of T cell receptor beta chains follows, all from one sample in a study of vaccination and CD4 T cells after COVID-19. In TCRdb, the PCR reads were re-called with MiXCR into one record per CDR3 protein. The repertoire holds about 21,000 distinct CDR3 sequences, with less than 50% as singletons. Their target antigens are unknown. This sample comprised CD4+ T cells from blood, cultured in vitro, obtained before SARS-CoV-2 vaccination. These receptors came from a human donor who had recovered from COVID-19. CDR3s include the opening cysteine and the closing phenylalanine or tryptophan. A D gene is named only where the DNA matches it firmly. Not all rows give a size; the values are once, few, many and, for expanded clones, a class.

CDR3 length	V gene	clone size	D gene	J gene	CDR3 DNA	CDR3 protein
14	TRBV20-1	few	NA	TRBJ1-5	TGCAGTGCAAACAAACAGGGTAGCAATCAGCCCCAGCATTTT	CSANKQGSNQPQHF
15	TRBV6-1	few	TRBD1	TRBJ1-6	TGTGCCAGCAGTGAGACCCGGGACAGACCTTCACCCCTCCACTTT	CASSETRDRPSPLHF
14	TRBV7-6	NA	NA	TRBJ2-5	TGTGCCAGCAGCCGGATAGGTTCCCGAGAGACCCAGTACTTC	CASSRIGSRETQYF
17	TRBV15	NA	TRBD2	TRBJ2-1	TGTGCCACCAGCAGAGGTTATGGACTAGCGGGAGATGCTGAGCAGTTCTTC	CATSRGYGLAGDAEQFF
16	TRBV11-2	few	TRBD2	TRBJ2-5	TGTGCCAGCAGCCCCCTGGCAACTAGCGGGGACGAGACCCAGTACTTC	CASSPLATSGDETQYF
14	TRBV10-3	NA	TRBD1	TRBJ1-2	TGTGCCATCAGTGAGAGGGGACAGGGATTCGGCTACACCTTC	CAISERGQGFGYTF
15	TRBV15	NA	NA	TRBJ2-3	TGTGCCACCAGCAGAGGAGGCAGTAGCACAGATACGCAGTATTTT	CATSRGGSSTDTQYF
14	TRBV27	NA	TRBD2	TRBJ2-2	TGTGCCAGCAGAGCTAGCGGGGGGGCCGGGGAGCTGTTTTTT	CASRASGGAGELFF
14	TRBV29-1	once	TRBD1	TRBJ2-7	TGCAGCGTGCCTCGACAGGGTAACCCCTACGAGCAGTACTTC	CSVPRQGNPYEQYF
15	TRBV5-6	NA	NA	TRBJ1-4	TGTGCCAGCAGCTTGGCTGGGGGCAAAGGTGAAAAACTGTTTTTT	CASSLAGGKGEKLFF
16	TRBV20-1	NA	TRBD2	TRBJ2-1	TGCAGTGCTACACTTAACCGGGGGGGCCATCTTAATGAGCAGTTCTTC	CSATLNRGGHLNEQFF
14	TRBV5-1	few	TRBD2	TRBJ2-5	TGCGCCAGCAGCCTCGGACTAGTTCAAGAGACCCAGTACTTC	CASSLGLVQETQYF
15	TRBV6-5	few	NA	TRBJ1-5	TGTGCCAGCAGTTCAGGCGGTAAGAGCAATCAGCCCCAGCATTTT	CASSSGGKSNQPQHF
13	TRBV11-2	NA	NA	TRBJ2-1	TGTGCCAGCAACTCGGATCCATACAATGAGCAGTTCTTC	CASNSDPYNEQFF
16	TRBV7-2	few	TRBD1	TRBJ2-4	TGTGCCAGCAGCCCGGACAGGGGGCGCAGGGGGAACATTCAGTACTTC	CASSPDRGRRGNIQYF